This T cell receptor beta chain was sequenced during a study of T cell responses to AZD1222 COVID-19 vaccine. Comment on this clone: Its antigen is undetermined.

CDR1 is MDHEN and CDR2 is SYDVKM in the germline V gene. The CDR3 runs to 17 residues. The trim removed 5 bases at V and 3 bases at J, leaving 13 bases unmatched. Study-wide findings and caveats: Repertoires were obtained solely post-peak T cell response.

TCRdb's table, derived via immunoSEQ multiplex PCR, lists solely in-frame clones and lacks some. The table shows 140,000 to 150,000 clones, with 90% to 95% occurring only once. The sample consisted of peripheral blood, taken on day 0 of AZD1222 vaccination. This TCR was sampled from an adult in good health. This chain joins TRBV28 and TRBJ2-7; 10 bases align to TRBD2. Here the CDR3 reads CASSEGLAGVFNYEQYF. The CDR3 nucleotides read TGTGCCAGCAGTGAGGGGCTAGCGGGAGTCTTCAACTACGAGCAGTACTTC.